This note documents a single T cell receptor (beta chain) sequence. This specimen belongs to a study of shared T cell receptors in the human thymus. This table comes from immunoSEQ multiplex PCR, and its TCRdb copy is limited to in-frame clones, with some not included. This repertoire shows hundreds of thousands of clones, approximately 85% found once; its top ten account for around 0.0094%. This sample was shared with a second study, whose subject was human thymus T cells. That paper states: In corrective heart surgery, resections were taken, and these provided the thymus tissue. Usage of V and J genes appeared biased in thymic and blood repertoires.

This sequence originates from a girl less than two years old with a congenital heart defect. Sequenced: thymocytes.

The CDR3 coding sequence is TGTGCCAGTAGTGCCACAGGGAGATTCGGCAATCAGCCCCAGCATTTT. Its translation: CASSATGRFGNQPQHF. The chain is built from TRBV19 and TRBJ1-5; possibly TRBD1 for D (6 bases). V was trimmed by 5 bases and J by 2 bases, leaving 16 bases between them. The CDR3 has 16 residues. Germline CDR1 reads LNHDA; CDR2 reads SQIVND (reference sequence).